This T cell receptor beta chain emerged from a study of blood T cell repertoires in COVID-19. Study background: T cells, B-cell-depleted T cells, or PBMCs supplied cDNA or gDNA.

This clone is a singleton in its sample. The junction had 8 bases not matched to a gene; V was cut back by 6 bases and J by 8 bases. Germline V gives CDR1 SGHAT, CDR2 FQNNGV. This CDR3 has 15 amino acids. Clones were sequenced by immunoSEQ multiplex PCR, and TCRdb holds only the in-frame ones, with some missing. The sample comprises some 69,000 clones, about four fifths of which are singletons, and approximately 22% rests with the top ten. The V gene is TRBV11-2, the J gene TRBJ1-6, with 9 bases identical to TRBD1. The origin of this receptor is a woman in her sixties or seventies with acute or convalescent COVID-19. Sequencing input: peripheral blood. Written as DNA, the CDR3 is TGTGCCAGCAGGAAAGACAGGGGGATGGATTCACCCCTCCACTTT. Its protein is CASRKDRGMDSPLHF.